This is a list of T cell receptor beta chains from one sample in a study of blood T cell repertoires in COVID-19. Measured with immunoSEQ multiplex PCR; TCRdb has only the in-frame clones, and not every one. The sample yields about 150,000 clones, almost 85% seen once. Sequencing input: peripheral blood. These receptors came from a man aged 18 to 29 with active or convalescent COVID-19. Each CDR3 is given with its conserved first and last residue. The D gene is left open where the match is weak. The listing skips clone size in some rows; elsewhere it reads once, few, many or a size class.

- once TRBJ2-2 TRBV6-5 TGTGCCAGCAGAAAGGGACAGAACACCGGGGAGCTGTTTTTT CASRKGQNTGELFF
- - TRBJ2-5 TRBV2 TGTGCCAGCAGTGCAGAGGGTCTGGGGGAGACCCAGTACTTC CASSAEGLGETQYF
- - TRBJ1-4 TRBV14 TGTGCCAGCAGCCAAGAACAGGGAGATGAAAAACTGTTTTTT CASSQEQGDEKLFF
- few TRBJ1-5 TRBV19 TGTGCCAGCCTTGGTAGGGGGCCCCAGCATTTT CASLGRGPQHF
- once TRBJ2-5 TRBV23-1 TGCGCCAGCAGTCTCCGACATCTCCAAGAGACCCAGTACTTC CASSLRHLQETQYF
TRBD2 - TRBJ2-2 TRBV5-8 TGTGCCAGCAGCTTGTTCCCTAGCGGGTACACCGGGGAGCTGTTTTTT CASSLFPSGYTGELFF
TRBD2 few TRBJ2-1 TRBV6-1 TGTGCCAGCAGTGAACTAGCGGGGGGTTACAATGAGCAGTTCTTC CASSELAGGYNEQFF
TRBD2 once TRBJ2-3 TRBV7-9 TGTGCCAGCAGCTTAGTTCTAGCGGGGGCAGATACGCAGTATTTT CASSLVLAGADTQYF
- - TRBJ2-5 TRBV24-1 TGTGCCACCAGTGACCCAGGCACCCCGGAGACCCAGTACTTC CATSDPGTPETQYF
- - TRBJ1-5 TRBV6-1 TGTGCCAGCAGTGAAGTTCGGGACAATCAGCCCCAGCATTTT CASSEVRDNQPQHF
TRBD2 - TRBJ2-1 TRBV6-5 TGTGCCAGCAGTTACTCTAGGCTAGCGGTCTCCGAGCAGTTCTTC CASSYSRLAVSEQFF
- few TRBJ2-1 TRBV5-1 TGCGCCAGCAGCTTAGAGGGTTCCTACAATGAGCAGTTCTTC CASSLEGSYNEQFF
TRBD2 - TRBJ2-1 TRBV7-2 TGTGCCAGCAGCCAATCGGGGGGAGTCTCCTACAATGAGCAGTTCTTC CASSQSGGVSYNEQFF
- - TRBJ2-7 TRBV7-8 TGTGCCAGCAGCTTAGTCGGACAGACCTACGAGCAGTACTTC CASSLVGQTYEQYF
TRBD1 - TRBJ1-4 TRBV12-5 TGTGCTAGTGGTTTGGTACCGGGACAGGGTCTTGCAACTAATGAAAAACTGTTTTTT CASGLVPGQGLATNEKLFF
TRBD1 - TRBJ1-3 TRBV18 TGTGCCAGCTCACCAAAGCAGGGGGCGAGGGAACTTGGAAACACCATATATTTT CASSPKQGARELGNTIYF
TRBD2 - TRBJ2-1 TRBV25-1 TGTGCCAGCAGTAAGACTAGCGGGAGTTTGAATGAGCAGTTCTTC CASSKTSGSLNEQFF
TRBD2 - TRBJ2-1 TRBV4-2 TGTGCCAGCAGCCCCCCGGGGGCGGGGGGGCTTTTGCGGATCTTC CASSPPGAGGLLRIF
TRBD2 - TRBJ2-3 TRBV10-3 TGTGCCATCACAGCGGGGGGCCACCGGGATACGCAGTATTTT CAITAGGHRDTQYF
- - TRBJ2-3 TRBV4-1 TGCGCCAGCAGCCAAGTAATCGGTGGCACAGATACGCAGTATTTT CASSQVIGGTDTQYF
- - TRBJ1-5 TRBV6-1 TGTGCCAGCAGTGACGGTTTTAATCAGCCCCAGCATTTT CASSDGFNQPQHF
TRBD1 - TRBJ1-5 TRBV6-5 TGTGCCAGCAGTCGACAGGGTGGCAATCAGCCCCAGCATTTT CASSRQGGNQPQHF
- - TRBJ2-5 TRBV7-8 TGTGCCAGCAGCTTAGAGTATCGGTTCCAAGAGACCCAGTACTTC CASSLEYRFQETQYF
TRBD2 - TRBJ2-1 TRBV24-1 TGTGCCACCAGTGATTTTAAGCAAGCGGGAAGCTCCTACAATGAGCAGTTCTTC CATSDFKQAGSSYNEQFF
TRBD1 - TRBJ1-5 TRBV6-2/TRBV6-3 TGTGCCAGCAGTTACTCGCAGGGGGCCCAGCCCCAGCATTTT CASSYSQGAQPQHF
- - TRBJ2-7 TRBV28 TGTGCCAGCAGTTTTTTCGCAGGGCCTGTGCAGTACTTC CASSFFAGPVQYF
TRBD1 - TRBJ1-1 TRBV28 TGTGCCAGCAGTTTACCCGGACAGGGGAACACTGAAGCTTTCTTT CASSLPGQGNTEAFF
TRBD2 - TRBJ2-3 TRBV3-1/TRBV3-2 TGTGCCAGCAGCCAAGGACTAGCTACAGATACGCAGTATTTT CASSQGLATDTQYF
- - TRBJ2-7 TRBV6-5 TGTGCCAGCAGTTACGCGGGACAGTCCTACGAGCAGTACTTC CASSYAGQSYEQYF
- - TRBJ1-5 TRBV15 TGTGCCACCAGCAGAGATTTAGGACAGCAGCCCCAGCATTTT CATSRDLGQQPQHF
TRBD2 many TRBJ2-7 TRBV7-9 TGTGCCAGCAGCTTAGTTGTTACTAGCGGTGCCTACGAGCAGTACTTC CASSLVVTSGAYEQYF
- - TRBJ2-3 TRBV27 TGTGCCAGCAGAAAGGGGCCGATGAGCACAGATACGCAGTATTTT CASRKGPMSTDTQYF
TRBD1 - TRBJ2-3 TRBV27 TGTGCCAGCAGGACCTCGACAGGGCCAGATACGCAGTATTTT CASRTSTGPDTQYF
- - TRBJ1-4 TRBV25-1 TGTGCCAGCAGTGAATTGGATGGAGATAATGAAAAACTGTTTTTT CASSELDGDNEKLFF
TRBD1 - TRBJ1-2 TRBV19 TGTGCCAGTAGTATGGTAGGGGGCGATGGCTACACCTTC CASSMVGGDGYTF
TRBD1 - TRBJ1-1 TRBV7-2 TGTGCCAGCAGCCCCCAGGACAGGGGACTGAACACTGAAGCTTTCTTT CASSPQDRGLNTEAFF
- - TRBJ1-4 TRBV19 TGTGCCAGTAGTATGATGGGAGTGGAGGAAAAACTGTTTTTT CASSMMGVEEKLFF
- many TRBJ2-7 TRBV18 TGTGCCAGCTCATCCGACCCAGGGCTACCGGAGCAGTACTTC CASSSDPGLPEQYF
TRBD1 once TRBJ2-2 TRBV6-5 TGTGCCAGCAGAGCCGGGACAGGGGACACCGGGGAGCTGTTTTTT CASRAGTGDTGELFF
- - TRBJ2-7 TRBV30 TGTGCCTGGAGGACTCCACCATCCTACGAGCAGTACTTC CAWRTPPSYEQYF
TRBD1 - TRBJ2-7 TRBV27 TGTGCCAGCACTGATACAGGGGGCCCCTACGAGCAGTACTTC CASTDTGGPYEQYF